These 22 T cell receptor beta chains share one sample of origin, sequenced in a study of T cell repertoires in cytomegalovirus infection. What these receptors recognize is not known. TCRdb called the reads again in MiXCR, with one record for every CDR3 protein. The data hold about 570,000 distinct CDR3 sequences, with under 45% observed a single time. The sample here was cultured PBMCs, taken from culture after CMV antigen stimulation. The source of these receptors is a human donor in good health (CMV status not recorded). Some clones in this sample may be carry-over from other donors' samples.

The CDR3, as DNA: TGTGCCAGCAGCTTAGTGGGACAGGGAATCACTAATTCACCCCTCCACTTT. Translation gives CASSLVGQGITNSPLHF. The genes are TRBV7-2 and TRBJ1-6, with 9 bases identical to TRBD1. The germline V gene has CDR1 SGHTA and CDR2 FQGNSA. J was trimmed by 6 bases and V by 1 base; bases with no gene match: 7. The CDR3 covers 17 residues.

The V call is TRBV5-1, the J call TRBJ2-1; TRBD2 aligns across 16 bases. The junction had 10 bases not matched to a gene; V was cut back by 3 bases and J by 7 bases. The length of the CDR3 is 18 residues. The germline gives CDR1 SGHRS, CDR2 YFSETQ. CDR3 in DNA: TGCGCCAGCAGCTCCGCGCCTTGGGGACTAGCGGGAGGGAATGAGCAGTTCTTC. This codes for CASSSAPWGLAGGNEQFF.

This chain connects TRBV11-2 to TRBJ2-3; D gene ambiguous. Germline CDR1 reads SGHAT; CDR2 reads FQNNGV. The CDR3 runs to 13 residues. Trimming took off 0 bases at V and 7 bases at J, with 8 bases between the two ends. This CDR3 is CASSLDIHHTQYF. CDR3 in DNA: TGTGCCAGCAGCTTAGATATCCATCATACGCAGTATTTT.

The CDR3: CASSLRGVGDTEAFF. Written as DNA, the CDR3 is TGTGCCAGCAGCTTAAGGGGGGTGGGGGACACTGAAGCTTTCTTT. The chain combines TRBV7-6 with TRBJ1-1; D may be TRBD1 (6 bases). Trimming pared 2 bases from V and 3 bases from J, leaving 13 bases between. The CDR3 extends over 15 amino acids. Germline V gives CDR1 SGHVS, CDR2 FNYEAQ.

This clonotype appeared many times. This chain joins TRBV7-2 and TRBJ2-7; a weak D match, TRBD2 (6 bases). Trimming cost V 5 bases and J 3 bases, with 29 bases left between them. CDR3 size: 19 residues. Germline V gene lookup returns CDR1 SGHTA and CDR2 FQGNSA. The CDR3: CASSPGSRRASFRDYEQYF. The CDR3 nucleotides are TGTGCCAGCAGCCCGGGGTCGAGGAGGGCCTCCTTCCGGGACTACGAGCAGTACTTC.

This clonotype was observed a few times. The chain recombines TRBV28 with TRBJ2-3, with D perhaps matching TRBD2 (6 bases). CDR1 MDHEN and CDR2 SYDVKM come from the germline V gene. The V end lost 4 bases, the J end lost 1 base, and 15 bases lay between the germline ends. The CDR3 runs to 16 residues. The CDR3 spells CASSSLGGLRTDTQYF. The CDR3 nucleotides read TGTGCCAGCAGTTCGCTGGGGGGTCTACGCACAGATACGCAGTATTTT.

Only a few counts were recorded for this clonotype. Written as DNA, the CDR3 is TGTGCCAGCAGCTTAGTAATCAATCAGCCCCAGCATTTT. Translation gives CASSLVINQPQHF. The chain carries TRBV7-2 and TRBJ1-5; D is unresolved. Germline V gene lookup returns CDR1 SGHTA and CDR2 FQGNSA. The CDR3 spans 13 residues. V lost 1 base and J lost 3, with 4 bases in between.

The rearrangement links TRBV6-5 to TRBJ2-2; D is uncertain. Germline assignment: CDR1 MNHEY and CDR2 SVGAGI. Trimming removed 8 bases at V and 0 bases at J, with 4 bases between. There are 12 residues in the CDR3. CDR3 protein: CASLANTGELFF. CDR3 DNA sequence: TGTGCCAGCCTTGCGAACACCGGGGAGCTGTTTTTT.

The rearrangement links TRBV7-2 to TRBJ2-5; tentative D call: TRBD2 (6 bases). V was pared by 5 bases and J by 4 bases, with 20 bases between. The germline V gene encodes CDR1 SGHTA and CDR2 FQGNSA. CDR3 length: 16 amino acids. The CDR3 nucleotides are TGTGCCAGCAGCCCACCGGATTTCGGGGGTGGAGAGACCCAGTACTTC. Protein: CASSPPDFGGGETQYF. The full variable domain, with the rest looked up from reference TRBV7-2 and TRBJ2-5, is GAGVSQSPSNKVTEKGKDVELRCDPISGHTALYWYRQSLGQGLEFLIYFQGNSAPDKSGLPSDRFSAERTGGSVSTLTIQRTQQEDSAVYLCASSPPDFGGGETQYFGPGTRLLVL.

In its sample, this clonotype was seen a few times. The rearrangement uses TRBV10-3 and TRBJ2-3; TRBD1 aligns across 7 bases. Losses at the gene ends were 4 bases for V and 2 bases for J; bases not matched to a gene: 6. The germline V gene has CDR1 ENHRY and CDR2 SYGVKD. There are 15 residues in the CDR3. This chain's CDR3 is CAISVGDSFTDTQYF. CDR3 DNA: TGTGCCATCAGTGTTGGGGACAGTTTCACAGATACGCAGTATTTT.

The chain combines TRBV20-1 with TRBJ1-5; 10 bases are a match to TRBD1. The CDR3 is made up of 14 amino acids. V lost 5 bases, J lost 3 bases, and 4 bases stayed unmatched. The germline V gene has CDR1 DFQATT and CDR2 SNEGSKA (reference sequence). The DNA of the CDR3 is TGCAGTGCTCGACAGGGGGCCAACAATCAGCCCCAGCATTTT. As protein: CSARQGANNQPQHF.

This chain uses TRBV7-2 with TRBJ2-3; D uncertain. The CDR3 spans 16 residues. Germline CDR1 is SGHTA and CDR2 is FQGNSA. Trimming pared 2 bases from V and 0 bases from J, leaving 12 bases between. The CDR3 nucleotides read TGTGCCAGCAGCTTAAGGCCGGTAGTGAGCACAGATACGCAGTATTTT. Translating gives CASSLRPVVSTDTQYF. The variable domain in full, completed from reference TRBV7-2 and TRBJ2-3, reads GAGVSQSPSNKVTEKGKDVELRCDPISGHTALYWYRQSLGQGLEFLIYFQGNSAPDKSGLPSDRFSAERTGGSVSTLTIQRTQQEDSAVYLCASSLRPVVSTDTQYFGPGTRLTVL.

This chain uses TRBV7-2 with TRBJ1-1; D remains unclear. Germline-derived CDR1 and CDR2 are SGHTA and FQGNSA. CDR3 size: 13 residues. Trimming removed 0 bases at V and 11 bases at J, with 13 bases between. The CDR3 protein is CASSLAGGIEAFF. CDR3 sequence (DNA): TGTGCCAGCAGCTTAGCGGGAGGGATCGAGGCTTTCTTT.

This clonotype was seen a handful of times. This sequence joins TRBV7-2 and TRBJ2-5, with TRBD1 matching 7 bases. Germline V gene sequence: CDR1 SGHTA, CDR2 FQGNSA. The length of the CDR3 is 13 residues. With 8 bases clipped from V and 5 bases from J, the junction kept 8 bases outside the gene matches. The CDR3 loop is CASLRGMGETQYF. CDR3 in DNA: TGTGCCAGCCTCAGGGGGATGGGGGAGACCCAGTACTTC.

This chain joins TRBV7-9 and TRBJ2-3; TRBD2 matches at 13 bases. V dropped 6 bases and J dropped 6; count of bases not matched to a gene: 9. Germline V CDR1 and CDR2: SEHNR, FQNEAQ (reference sequence). This CDR3 is built from 16 residues. CDR3 amino acids: CASSPTSGGAADTQYF. Written as DNA, the CDR3 is TGTGCCAGCAGTCCTACTAGCGGGGGGGCAGCTGATACGCAGTATTTT. The complete variable domain, with remaining parts taken from reference TRBV7-9 and TRBJ2-3, reads DTGVSQNPRHKITKRGQNVTFRCDPISEHNRLYWYRQTLGQGPEFLTYFQNEAQLEKSRLLSDRFSAERPKGSFSTLEIQRTEQGDSAMYLCASSPTSGGAADTQYFGPGTRLTVL.

A remark on this clonotype: At one end the junction does not follow the germline gene, possibly because of a read error. The chain has TRBV4-1 and TRBJ1-2, with D perhaps matching TRBD1 (5 bases). The CDR3 contains 14 residues. Germline V gene sequence: CDR1 MGHRA, CDR2 YSYEKL. Written as DNA, the CDR3 is TGTGCCAGCAGCCAAGACAGCCGCGACTATGGCTACACCTTC. Its protein product is CASSQDSRDYGYTF.

Only a few counts were recorded for this clonotype. This chain connects TRBV7-2 to TRBJ2-2, with 8 bases matching TRBD2. There are 16 residues in the CDR3. Germline-derived CDR1 and CDR2 are SGHTA and FQGNSA. J was trimmed by 7 bases and V by 0 bases; bases with no gene match: 7. The CDR3 reads CASSLAPGLEVGELFF. CDR3 in DNA: TGTGCCAGCAGCTTAGCCCCGGGACTAGAGGTCGGGGAGCTGTTTTTT. Using reference TRBV7-2 and TRBJ2-2 for the parts outside the CDR3, the full variable domain is GAGVSQSPSNKVTEKGKDVELRCDPISGHTALYWYRQSLGQGLEFLIYFQGNSAPDKSGLPSDRFSAERTGGSVSTLTIQRTQQEDSAVYLCASSLAPGLEVGELFFGEGSRLTVL.

The sample holds a few counts of this clonotype. The gene calls are TRBV7-2 and TRBJ2-1, with TRBD2 matching over 12 bases. V was clipped by 2 bases and J by 8 bases; unmatched bases: 13. Germline loops: CDR1 SGHTA, CDR2 FQGNSA. This CDR3 has 18 amino acids. DNA for the CDR3: TGTGCCAGCAGCTTACTTCCCCTACTAGCGGGAGGCAGCCATGAGCAGTTCTTC. It specifies CASSLLPLLAGGSHEQFF. Using reference TRBV7-2 and TRBJ2-1 for the parts outside the CDR3, the full variable domain is GAGVSQSPSNKVTEKGKDVELRCDPISGHTALYWYRQSLGQGLEFLIYFQGNSAPDKSGLPSDRFSAERTGGSVSTLTIQRTQQEDSAVYLCASSLLPLLAGGSHEQFFGPGTRLTVL.

The chain couples TRBV29-1 to TRBJ2-2; the D gene is possibly TRBD1 (5 bases). The CDR3 has 12 amino acids. Germline V gives CDR1 SQVTM, CDR2 ANQGSEA. Trimming shortened V by 4 bases and J by 5 bases, and 8 bases separated the two germline ends. CDR3 region: CSVAGWTGELFF. Written as DNA, the CDR3 is TGCAGCGTTGCAGGGTGGACCGGGGAGCTGTTTTTT.

Only one count was recorded for this clonotype. V usage is TRBV12-3 or TRBV12-4 and J usage is TRBJ2-1; 11 bases are a match to TRBD2. Germline trimming cut 6 bases from V and 0 bases from J; bases unmatched to any gene: 4. This CDR3 contains 16 residues. The CDR3 coding sequence is TGTGCCAGCAGATTTACTAGCGGGAGCTCCTACAATGAGCAGTTCTTC. Encoded protein: CASRFTSGSSYNEQFF.

The V gene is TRBV27, the J gene TRBJ1-6; 7 bases fit TRBD1. The length of the CDR3 is 15 residues. CDR1 and CDR2 from the germline V gene are MNHEY and SMNVEV (reference sequence). The junction had 6 bases not matched to a gene; V was cut back by 3 bases and J by 7 bases. CDR3 amino acids: CASSFRGQPNSPLHF. The CDR3 DNA is TGTGCCAGCAGTTTCCGGGGACAGCCCAATTCACCCCTCCACTTT.

The table lists this clonotype with a count of one. The V and J genes are TRBV20-1 and TRBJ1-5, with 8 bases fitting TRBD1. The CDR3 loop spans 17 amino acids. J was trimmed by 2 bases and V by 0 bases; bases with no gene match: 9. Germline values: CDR1 DFQATT, CDR2 SNEGSKA (reference sequence). In nucleotides, the CDR3 is TGCAGTGCTAGAGACGGCAGCAGGGGGCAGGGCAATCAGCCCCAGCATTTT. Amino acid sequence: CSARDGSRGQGNQPQHF.